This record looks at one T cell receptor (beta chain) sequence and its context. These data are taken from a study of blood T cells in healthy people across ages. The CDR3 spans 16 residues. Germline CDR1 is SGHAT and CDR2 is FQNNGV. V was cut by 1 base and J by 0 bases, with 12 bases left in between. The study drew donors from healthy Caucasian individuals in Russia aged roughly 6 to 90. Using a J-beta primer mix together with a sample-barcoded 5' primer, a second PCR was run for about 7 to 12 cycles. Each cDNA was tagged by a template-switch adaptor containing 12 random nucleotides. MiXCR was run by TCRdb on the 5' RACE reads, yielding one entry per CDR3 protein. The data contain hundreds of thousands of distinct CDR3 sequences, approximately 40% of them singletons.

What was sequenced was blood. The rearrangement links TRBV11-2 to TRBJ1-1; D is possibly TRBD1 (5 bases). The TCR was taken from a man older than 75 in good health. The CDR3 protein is CASSLVGAWVNTEAFF. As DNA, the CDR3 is TGTGCCAGCAGCTTAGTTGGGGCGTGGGTGAACACTGAAGCTTTCTTT.